The clone carrying this T cell receptor beta chain has only one observation. The authors' processing: Estimates of nucleated cell counts were drawn from the amplification of reference gene primers. Sequencing used immunoSEQ multiplex PCR; TCRdb keeps in-frame clones, though not all of them. V, J and clone size were drawn from that table, and D and trimming were deduced from the DNA. The sample lists about 27,000 clones; over 75% were seen once. The data belong to a study of blood T cell repertoires in COVID-19. Study overall: The United States, Italy and Spain provided the acute and convalescent COVID-19 samples. Nucleic acid was either cDNA or gDNA, and it came from T cells, B-cell-depleted T cells, or PBMCs.

The CDR3 length is 15 residues. V was shortened by 1 base and J by 6 bases, with 15 bases between the two germline ends. The germline V gene has CDR1 SGHRS and CDR2 YFSETQ. Specimen: peripheral blood. The origin of this receptor is a woman between 45 and 65 years old with active COVID-19. The chain has TRBV5-1 and TRBJ2-3, with a weak D call TRBD1 (6 bases). DNA of the CDR3: TGCGCCAGCAGCTTGAGTTGGGGGCGCGAGGATACGCAGTATTTT. Amino acid sequence: CASSLSWGREDTQYF.